This note documents a single T cell receptor (beta chain) sequence. Libraries were prepared by immunoSEQ multiplex PCR; TCRdb keeps only in-frame clonotypes and omits some of them. This sample yields 260,000 or so clones, of which approximately 84% are seen a single time; about 14% belongs to the top ten. V gave up 1 base and J gave up 0 bases, with 9 bases separating them. CDR1 is MGHRA, CDR2 YSYEKL, per germline. The CDR3 runs 15 residues. Recruits, aged 18 to 89 years, lived in 24 US areas. The sample originates from a study of blood T cell repertoires in COVID-19. Study at large: Some COVID-19 samples were acute and others convalescent; all came from the United States, Italy and Spain.

The TCR comes from a man aged 18 to 30 who had recovered from COVID-19. The chain combines TRBV4-1 with TRBJ1-2; D unresolved. Material for sequencing was PBMCs or T cells enriched from blood (not recorded which). The CDR3 sequence is CASSQATAPNYGYTF. CDR3 in DNA: TGCGCCAGCAGCCAAGCCACAGCCCCTAACTATGGCTACACCTTC.